This T cell receptor beta chain was profiled in a study of T cell clonotyping in hematopoietic cell transplantation. General observations from the study: Few recipient clonotypes overlapped donors; over 95% were de novo at given depth. No sorting was done, leaving CD4 and CD8 contributions mixed. Pathologically expanded recipient clonotypes increased progressively from day 30 to day 180 as diversity fell.

Some clones are missing from TCRdb's copy, which holds only in-frame ones; the method was immunoSEQ multiplex PCR. This table has 2,000 to 2,500 clones, 85% to 95% appearing once. Details on this clone: Antigen specificity is unknown.

The sample taken for sequencing was peripheral blood mononuclear cells. The TCR originated in a man aged 45-65 years in good health. Some clones in this sample may be carry-over from other donors' samples.

The CDR3 nucleotides are TGTGCCATCAGTGGGGGGAGCTATGGCTACACCTTC. This translates into CAISGGSYGYTF. The rearrangement joins TRBV10-3 to TRBJ1-2; perhaps TRBD1 as D (5 bases). The CDR3 spans 12 residues. Germline-derived CDR1 and CDR2 are ENHRY and SYGVKD. The V end lost 4 bases, the J end lost 4 bases, and 7 bases lay between the germline ends.